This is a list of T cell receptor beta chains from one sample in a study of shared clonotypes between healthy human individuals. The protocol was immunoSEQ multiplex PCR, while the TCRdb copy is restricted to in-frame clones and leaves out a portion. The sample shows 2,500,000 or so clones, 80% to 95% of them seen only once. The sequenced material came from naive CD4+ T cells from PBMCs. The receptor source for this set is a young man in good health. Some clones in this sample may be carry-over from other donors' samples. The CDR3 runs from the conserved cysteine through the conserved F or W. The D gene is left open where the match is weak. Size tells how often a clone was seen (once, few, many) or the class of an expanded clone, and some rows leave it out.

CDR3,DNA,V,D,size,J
CASSLLRQPYSNQPQHF,TGTGCCAGCAGTTTATTACGGCAGCCTTATAGCAATCAGCCCCAGCATTTT,TRBV28,.,once,TRBJ1-5
CASSRGLAAVYEQYF,TGCGCCAGCAGCAGAGGACTAGCGGCTGTTTACGAGCAGTACTTC,TRBV5-1,TRBD2,once,TRBJ2-7
CASSYFTDTQYF,TGTGCCAGCAGCTATTTCACAGATACGCAGTATTTT,TRBV7-9,.,.,TRBJ2-3
CASSTDRGANEKLFF,TGCGCCAGCAGCACCGACAGGGGCGCTAATGAAAAACTGTTTTTT,TRBV5-1,TRBD1,.,TRBJ1-4
CASSPPGLTTGELFF,TGTGCCAGCAGTCCACCGGGACTCACCACCGGGGAGCTGTTTTTT,TRBV5-5,.,.,TRBJ2-2
CASKWGQGSGNTIYF,TGTGCCAGCAAGTGGGGACAGGGCTCTGGAAACACCATATATTTT,TRBV6-1,TRBD1,.,TRBJ1-3
CSVGIGATGGETQYF,TGCAGCGTTGGGATAGGGGCCACAGGGGGGGAGACCCAGTACTTC,TRBV29-1,TRBD1,.,TRBJ2-5
CASSQDKGQGNTDTQYF,TGCGCCAGCAGCCAAGATAAGGGGCAGGGGAACACAGATACGCAGTATTTT,TRBV4-1,.,.,TRBJ2-3
CASSPRQNSYNEQFF,TGTGCCAGCAGCCCCCGACAAAACTCCTACAATGAGCAGTTCTTC,TRBV5-8,.,.,TRBJ2-1
CAGSAAGAVDEQFF,TGTGCCGGATCTGCGGCGGGAGCAGTGGATGAGCAGTTCTTC,TRBV28,TRBD2,.,TRBJ2-1
CASSLGPTGSNTGELFF,TGTGCCAGCAGCTTGGGGCCAACGGGATCGAACACCGGGGAGCTGTTTTTT,TRBV5-4,.,.,TRBJ2-2
CASSANSGAVTEAFF,TGTGCCAGCAGTGCAAATTCAGGGGCCGTCACTGAAGCTTTCTTT,TRBV6-4,.,.,TRBJ1-1
CASSAAGTEGKGEQFF,TGTGCCAGCAGCGCCGCCGGGACCGAGGGAAAAGGTGAGCAGTTCTTC,TRBV5-4,.,.,TRBJ2-1
CASSLKREGDETQYF,TGTGCCAGTAGCTTGAAGCGGGAGGGCGACGAGACCCAGTACTTC,TRBV7-8,TRBD2,.,TRBJ2-5
CASSQDWRGYEQYF,TGCGCCAGCAGCCAAGATTGGAGGGGGTACGAGCAGTACTTC,TRBV4-1,.,.,TRBJ2-7
CASSFSGRSSYEQYF,TGTGCCAGCAGCTTTAGCGGGAGGAGCTCCTACGAGCAGTACTTC,TRBV5-4,TRBD2,.,TRBJ2-7
CASSVSGRVLDEQFF,TGTGCCAGTAGTGTTAGCGGGAGGGTTTTGGATGAGCAGTTCTTC,TRBV19,TRBD2,.,TRBJ2-1
CASSLVVSLNEQFF,TGCGCCAGCAGCTTGGTAGTCTCCCTCAATGAGCAGTTCTTC,TRBV5-1,.,.,TRBJ2-1
CSARTDSGNTIYF,TGCAGCGCTCGGACAGACTCTGGAAACACCATATATTTT,TRBV29-1,.,.,TRBJ1-3
CASSLKVGSNQPQHF,TGTGCCAGCAGCTTAAAGGTTGGCAGCAATCAGCCCCAGCATTTT,TRBV7-6,.,.,TRBJ1-5
CASSPPSGSPYEQYF,TGTGCCAGCTCACCCCCTAGCGGGAGCCCCTACGAGCAGTACTTC,TRBV18,TRBD2,once,TRBJ2-7
CAISVDRVGEQYF,TGTGCCATCAGTGTCGACAGGGTGGGGGAGCAGTACTTC,TRBV10-3,TRBD1,once,TRBJ2-5
CASSLGRSGRNTEAFF,TGTGCCAGCAGCTTGGGACGGTCCGGGAGGAACACTGAAGCTTTCTTT,TRBV7-8,.,.,TRBJ1-1
CASRDDRVNTEAFF,TGTGCCAGCAGGGACGACAGGGTGAACACTGAAGCTTTCTTT,TRBV25-1,TRBD1,.,TRBJ1-1
CASSLGSGPYEQYF,TGCGCCAGCAGCTTGGGTAGCGGCCCCTACGAGCAGTACTTC,TRBV5-1,.,.,TRBJ2-7
CATQQSQRDNNEQFF,TGTGCCACCCAACAATCCCAGCGGGACAACAATGAGCAGTTCTTC,TRBV10-3,.,.,TRBJ2-1
CASSLGGSSNQPQHF,TGTGCCAGCAGCTTGGGGGGGTCTAGCAATCAGCCCCAGCATTTT,TRBV5-5,.,once,TRBJ1-5
CASSNPQPGSSGNTIYF,TGTGCCAGCAGCAACCCTCAACCAGGGAGCTCTGGAAACACCATATATTTT,TRBV7-9,.,.,TRBJ1-3
CASRRQGEEKLFF,TGTGCCAGCAGACGACAGGGGGAGGAAAAACTGTTTTTT,TRBV28,TRBD1,.,TRBJ1-4